The clone carrying this TCR beta chain was recorded at least ten times. Its antigen remains unidentified. V trimming: 4 bases; J trimming: 2 bases; junction bases outside the gene matches: 5. This CDR3 has 15 amino acids. Germline CDR1 is SGHRS and CDR2 is YFSETQ. This sample stems from a study of blood T cells in healthy people across ages. Study results and limitations: In the absence of known donor CMV status, changes in expanded clonotypes were possibly confounded.

Together with a sample-barcoded 5' primer, a J-beta primer mix was included in a second PCR lasting about 6 to 12 cycles. TCRdb re-called the 5' RACE reads through MiXCR, storing one row per CDR3 protein. The sample lists some 1.5 million distinct CDR3 sequences, 28% seen once, with 6.5% to 8.5% in the top ten. The rearrangement uses TRBV5-1 and TRBJ2-3, with 9 bases identical to TRBD2. The source is a woman aged 30 to 39 in good health. Material for sequencing was blood. This CDR3 reads CASSAGLAFTDTQYF. The CDR3 nucleotides are TGCGCCAGCAGCGCCGGACTAGCGTTCACAGATACGCAGTATTTT.